The next 17 T cell receptor beta chains were all read from a single sample in a study of blood T cell repertoires in COVID-19. TCRdb's table, derived via immunoSEQ multiplex PCR, lists solely in-frame clones and lacks some. This table has about 250,000 clones, nearly 90% appearing once. Source material: peripheral blood. All receptors derive from a man aged 18 to 29 with active or convalescent COVID-19.

V is TRBV14 and J is TRBJ2-3, with 11 nucleotides matching TRBD2. The CDR3 length is 18 residues. CDR1 is SGHDN and CDR2 is FVKESK in the germline V gene. V dropped 2 bases and J dropped 2; count of bases not matched to a gene: 9. The CDR3 loop is CASSQPYGTSGPTDTQYF. The DNA for the CDR3 is TGTGCCAGCAGCCAACCCTATGGGACTAGCGGACCCACAGATACGCAGTATTTT.

This chain connects TRBV27 to TRBJ2-1; TRBD2 aligns across 8 bases. Germline V CDR1 and CDR2: MNHEY, SMNVEV (reference sequence). The V segment lost 5 bases and the J segment 10 bases; nucleotides outside the gene matches: 19. There are 17 residues in the CDR3. The chain's CDR3 is CASSPPDSTGTRVEQFF. Written as DNA, the CDR3 is TGTGCCAGCAGTCCTCCGGATTCCACCGGGACTAGGGTGGAGCAGTTCTTC.

The V and J genes are TRBV20-1 and TRBJ2-2; 7 bases are a match to TRBD1. The V and J ends lost 3 bases and 5 bases, in that order; junction bases with no gene match: 9. In germline, CDR1 is DFQATT, CDR2 SNEGSKA (reference sequence). This CDR3 has 15 residues. The DNA for the CDR3 is TGCAGTGCTAGTGCCCCGACAGGGTTTACCGGGGAGCTGTTTTTT. This sequence encodes CSASAPTGFTGELFF.

This chain links TRBV18 with TRBJ1-2; 9 positions agree with TRBD1. The ends lost 4 bases at V and 4 bases at J; junction bases unmatched: 13. This CDR3 has 17 amino acids. Germline loops: CDR1 KGHSH, CDR2 LQKENI. CDR3 coding DNA: TGTGCCAGCTCACAAACCCAACAGGGGGCGAGGGTCTATGGCTACACCTTC. This sequence encodes CASSQTQQGARVYGYTF.

The chain links TRBV19 to TRBJ1-2, with D possibly being TRBD1 (5 bases). The V gene lost 5 bases and the J gene lost 4 bases, with 14 bases spanning the gap. Germline CDR1 LNHDA, CDR2 SQIVND (reference sequence). CDR3 length: 14 residues. The CDR3 DNA follows: TGTGCCAGTAGTCCCCGCCAGGGAGGCTATGGCTACACCTTC. It encodes CASSPRQGGYGYTF.

The chain combines TRBV2 with TRBJ2-2, with TRBD2 matching over 9 bases. CDR1 and CDR2 (germline): SNHLY, FYNNEI. This CDR3 contains 15 residues. V was clipped by 8 bases and J by 6 bases; unmatched bases: 10. The CDR3 nucleotides are TGTGCCAGCGGCGGCCCGGGACTAGCTCCCGGGGAGCTGTTTTTT. This encodes CASGGPGLAPGELFF.

The rearrangement joins TRBV6-5 to TRBJ2-1; 7 bases fit TRBD1. CDR1 is MNHEY, CDR2 SVGAGI, per germline. The CDR3 totals 13 residues. V shed 5 bases, J shed 9 bases, and the junction held 7 bases outside the gene matches. Written as DNA, the CDR3 is TGTGCCAGCAGTCGACAGGGAATAGGTGAGCAGTTCTTC. Its translation: CASSRQGIGEQFF.

The rearrangement uses TRBV19 and TRBJ1-6; 7 bases match TRBD1. The CDR3 loop spans 16 amino acids. Germline CDR1 and CDR2: LNHDA and SQIVND (reference sequence). J was trimmed by 9 bases and V by 4 bases; bases with no gene match: 12. Here the CDR3 DNA reads TGTGCCAGTAGTACCGCCGGGACAGAAAGGGGTTCACCCCTCCACTTT. Protein product: CASSTAGTERGSPLHF.

The rearrangement uses TRBV7-8 and TRBJ2-7, with TRBD2 as a possible D gene (6 bases). In germline, CDR1 is SGHVS, CDR2 FQNEAQ. With 5 bases removed from V and 3 bases from J, the gap between germline ends came to 17 bases. The CDR3 extends over 15 amino acids. The CDR3 nucleotides are TGTGCCAGCAGCCTTCACCGGGAGTTTAACTACGAGCAGTACTTC. Its translation: CASSLHREFNYEQYF.

This sequence joins TRBV4-2 and TRBJ1-4; TRBD1 agrees at 9 bases. The germline V gene has CDR1 LGHNA and CDR2 YNFKEQ. Trimming at V came to 3 bases and at J to 2 bases, leaving 16 bases not matched to a gene. CDR3 size: 20 residues. CDR3 sequence reads: CASSHSSPGQGTLTNEKLFF. As DNA, the CDR3 is TGTGCCAGCAGCCATTCGAGCCCGGGACAGGGAACATTGACTAATGAAAAACTGTTTTTT.

The V and J genes are TRBV11-2 and TRBJ1-6; 8 bases match TRBD1. CDR1 and CDR2 (germline): SGHAT, FQNNGV. V trimming: 3 bases; J trimming: 9 bases; junction bases outside the gene matches: 4. The CDR3 sequence is 14 residues long. In nucleotides, the CDR3 is TGTGCCAGCAGCTTTCAGACAGGGGCTTCACCCCTCCACTTT. Its protein is CASSFQTGASPLHF. The variable domain in full, completed from reference TRBV11-2 and TRBJ1-6, reads EAGVAQSPRYKIIEKRQSVAFWCNPISGHATLYWYQQILGQGPKLLIQFQNNGVVDDSQLPKDRFSAERLKGVDSTLKIQPAKLEDSAVYLCASSFQTGASPLHFGNGTRLTVT.

The V call is TRBV1, the J call TRBJ2-1; the D segment call TRBD2 is taken from the table without a DNA check. TRBV1 represents a pseudogene. The CDR3 extends over 17 amino acids. This chain's CDR3 is CTSSQVGTDYTYNEQFF. CDR3 DNA sequence: TGCACCAGCAGCCAAGTCGGGACGGACTATACCTACAATGAGCAGTTCTTC.

This sequence joins TRBV5-4 and TRBJ1-2; 10 nucleotides agree with TRBD1. Per germline, CDR1 SGHNT and CDR2 YYREEE (reference sequence). The trim removed 4 bases at V and 6 bases at J, leaving 9 bases unmatched. CDR3 length: 15 amino acids. The CDR3 DNA sequence: TGTGCCAGCAGCACGCAAGGACAGGGGGGGAATGGCTACACCTTC. It translates to CASSTQGQGGNGYTF.

The CDR3 nucleotides are TGTGCCAGTAGTGATCAGGGGGCTCTCTATGGCTACACCTTC. This gives the protein CASSDQGALYGYTF. V usage is TRBV19 and J usage is TRBJ1-2; TRBD1 matches 8 bases. Germline V CDR1 and CDR2: LNHDA, SQIVND (reference sequence). V gave up 5 bases and J gave up 4 bases; unmatched junction bases: 6. CDR3 length: 14 residues.

This chain connects TRBV6-5 to TRBJ2-5, with D perhaps matching TRBD2 (6 bases). Between the trimmed V and J ends, which lost 3 bases and 2 bases, there was a span of 13 bases. This CDR3 has 15 residues. Germline V gives CDR1 MNHEY, CDR2 SVGAGI. The CDR3 sequence is CASSYSSSEQETQYF. The CDR3 DNA reads as TGTGCCAGCAGTTATTCCTCTAGCGAGCAAGAGACCCAGTACTTC.

This clone has only one observation. This chain links TRBV28 with TRBJ2-7; possible D gene TRBD2, 7 bases. Trimming removed 6 bases at V and 3 bases at J, with 18 bases between. This CDR3 has 15 amino acids. Germline V CDR1 and CDR2: MDHEN, SYDVKM. CDR3 sequence reads: CASRGGGGTFYEQYF. In DNA, the CDR3 is TGTGCCAGCAGAGGAGGGGGGGGAACCTTCTACGAGCAGTACTTC.

The V call is TRBV9, the J call TRBJ2-5; TRBD2 matches at 15 bases. V shed 0 bases, J shed 5 bases, and the junction held 8 bases outside the gene matches. This CDR3 is built from 18 residues. Looked up from germline, CDR1 is SGDLS and CDR2 is YYNGEE. This CDR3 reads CASSVGRTSGGVRETQYF. The CDR3 DNA is TGTGCCAGCAGCGTAGGCCGGACTAGCGGGGGGGTTAGGGAGACCCAGTACTTC.